This T cell receptor (beta chain) stems from a study of T cell responses to AZD1222 COVID-19 vaccine. Findings and limits, study-wide: The study found Spike-specific TCR breadth and depth rose after two AZD1222 doses.

The repertoire was sequenced with immunoSEQ multiplex PCR; TCRdb's copy has only in-frame clones and lacks some. The sample includes some 150,000 clones, under 95% seen only once; the top ten take more than 8%. The length of the CDR3 is 15 residues. Looked up from germline, CDR1 is LGHNA and CDR2 is YNFKEQ. V was clipped by 1 base and J by 5 bases, with 14 bases between them. Comment on this clone: What it binds is unknown.

The TCR originated in an adult in good health. Source: peripheral blood, taken on day 0 of AZD1222 vaccination. The V call is TRBV4-2, the J call TRBJ1-2; D might be TRBD1 (6 bases). The CDR3 DNA sequence: TGTGCCAGCAGCCAAGCCGGGGGGCGAAAATATGGCTACACCTTC. It encodes CASSQAGGRKYGYTF.